Following are 3 T cell receptor beta chains from one sample sequenced in a study of early T cells in non-severe SARS-CoV-2 infection. TCRdb recomputed calls from the 5' RACE reads with MiXCR, one row per CDR3 protein. The sample lists about 83,000 distinct CDR3 sequences; roughly an eighth were seen once. The sequencing sample was made of whole blood. The receptors originated from an adult who was a healthcare worker with PCR-confirmed SARS-CoV-2 infection or an uninfected control (not recorded which).

The chain has TRBV11-2 and TRBJ2-1; 13 bases map to TRBD2. CDR3 size: 16 residues. V lost 5 bases and J lost 7; bases outside the gene matches: 8. Germline-derived CDR1 and CDR2 are SGHAT and FQNNGV. The CDR3 nucleotides are TGTGCCAGCAGCGCCCGACTAGCGGGAGGAGAGAATGAGCAGTTCTTC. It is translated as CASSARLAGGENEQFF. Filled out from reference TRBV11-2 and TRBJ2-1, the complete variable domain reads EAGVAQSPRYKIIEKRQSVAFWCNPISGHATLYWYQQILGQGPKLLIQFQNNGVVDDSQLPKDRFSAERLKGVDSTLKIQPAKLEDSAVYLCASSARLAGGENEQFFGPGTRLTVL.

The rearrangement uses TRBV20-1 and TRBJ2-5; tentative D call: TRBD2 (6 bases). V dropped 4 bases and J dropped 2 bases, with 14 bases sitting between them. CDR1 is DFQATT, CDR2 SNEGSKA, per germline (reference sequence). There are 14 residues in the CDR3. CDR3 nucleotides: TGCAGTGCTATCCGCTATGGGGGGCAAGAGACCCAGTACTTC. This sequence encodes CSAIRYGGQETQYF.

This clonotype was seen only a few times. DNA for the CDR3: TGTGCCAGCAGTCCCCTCCTGGGCCCCGGGTATGGCTACACCTTC. It translates to CASSPLLGPGYGYTF. The chain uses TRBV9 and TRBJ1-2; D not certain. The CDR3 has 15 amino acids. CDR1 SGDLS and CDR2 YYNGEE come from the germline V gene. With 5 bases removed from V and 5 bases from J, the gap between germline ends came to 19 bases.